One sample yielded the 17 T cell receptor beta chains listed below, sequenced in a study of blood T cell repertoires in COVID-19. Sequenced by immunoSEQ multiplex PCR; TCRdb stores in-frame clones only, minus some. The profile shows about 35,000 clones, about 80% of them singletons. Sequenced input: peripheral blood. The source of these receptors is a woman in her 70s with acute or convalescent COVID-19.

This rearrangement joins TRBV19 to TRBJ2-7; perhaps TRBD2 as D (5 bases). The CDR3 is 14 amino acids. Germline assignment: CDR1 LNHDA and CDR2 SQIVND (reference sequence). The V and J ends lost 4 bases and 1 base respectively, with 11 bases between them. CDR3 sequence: CASSTDGESYEQYF. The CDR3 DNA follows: TGTGCCAGTAGTACGGACGGGGAATCCTACGAGCAGTACTTC.

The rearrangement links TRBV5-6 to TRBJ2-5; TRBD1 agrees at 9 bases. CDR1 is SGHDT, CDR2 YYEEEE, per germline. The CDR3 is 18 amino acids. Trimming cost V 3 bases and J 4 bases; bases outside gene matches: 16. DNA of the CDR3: TGTGCCAGCAGCTCGAGCCCCCCTTGGGACAGGGAAATAGAGACCCAGTACTTC. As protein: CASSSSPPWDREIETQYF. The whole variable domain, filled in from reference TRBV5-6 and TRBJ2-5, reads DAGVTQSPTHLIKTRGQQVTLRCSPKSGHDTVSWYQQALGQGPQFIFQYYEEEERQRGNFPDRFSGHQFPNYSSELNVNALLLGDSALYLCASSSSPPWDREIETQYFGPGTRLLVL.

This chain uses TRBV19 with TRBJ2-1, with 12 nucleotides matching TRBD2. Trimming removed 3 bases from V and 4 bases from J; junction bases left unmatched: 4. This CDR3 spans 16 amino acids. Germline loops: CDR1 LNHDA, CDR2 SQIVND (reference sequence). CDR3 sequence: CASSIKTSGGYNEQFF. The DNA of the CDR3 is TGTGCCAGTAGTATTAAGACTAGCGGGGGATACAATGAGCAGTTCTTC.

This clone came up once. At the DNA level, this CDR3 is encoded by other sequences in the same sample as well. CDR3 DNA sequence: TGTGCCAGCTCACCTCAGGGGTTTGAGAACACTGAAGCTTTCTTT. Its translation is CASSPQGFENTEAFF. The chain joins TRBV18 to TRBJ1-1, with D possibly being TRBD1 (6 bases). In germline, CDR1 is KGHSH, CDR2 LQKENI. Trimming pared 3 bases from V and 1 base from J, leaving 12 bases between. The CDR3 is 15 residues long.

The CDR3 DNA reads TGTGCCAGCAGCCTCAGAAAAGCCGGGACAGGGTTTTACAATGAGCAGTTCTTC. Protein: CASSLRKAGTGFYNEQFF. The V call is TRBV3-1 (or the pseudogene TRBV3-2), the J call TRBJ2-1, with 9 bases aligning to TRBD1. Trimming removed 4 bases from V and 4 bases from J; junction bases left unmatched: 14. CDR1 is LGHDT and CDR2 is YNNKEL in the germline V gene (reference sequence). The CDR3 extends over 18 amino acids.

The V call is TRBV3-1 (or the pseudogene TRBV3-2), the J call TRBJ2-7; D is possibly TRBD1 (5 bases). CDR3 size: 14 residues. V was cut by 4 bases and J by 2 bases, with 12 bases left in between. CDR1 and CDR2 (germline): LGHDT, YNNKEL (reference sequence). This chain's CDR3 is CASSRGRAAYEQYF. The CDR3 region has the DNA TGTGCCAGCAGCCGGGGCAGGGCCGCCTACGAGCAGTACTTC.

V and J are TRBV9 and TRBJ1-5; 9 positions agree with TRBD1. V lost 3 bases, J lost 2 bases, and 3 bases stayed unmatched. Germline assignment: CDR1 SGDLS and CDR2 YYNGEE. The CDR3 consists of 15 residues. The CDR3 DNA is TGTGCCAGCAGCGCACAGGGGGCTGGCAATCAGCCCCAGCATTTT. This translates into CASSAQGAGNQPQHF.

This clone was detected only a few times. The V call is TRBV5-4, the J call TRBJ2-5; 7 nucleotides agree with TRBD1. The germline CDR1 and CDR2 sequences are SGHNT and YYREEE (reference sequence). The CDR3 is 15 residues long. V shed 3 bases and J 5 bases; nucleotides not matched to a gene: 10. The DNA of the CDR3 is TGTGCCAGCAGCTCAGGGGGTCTATACCTTGAGACCCAGTACTTC. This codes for CASSSGGLYLETQYF.

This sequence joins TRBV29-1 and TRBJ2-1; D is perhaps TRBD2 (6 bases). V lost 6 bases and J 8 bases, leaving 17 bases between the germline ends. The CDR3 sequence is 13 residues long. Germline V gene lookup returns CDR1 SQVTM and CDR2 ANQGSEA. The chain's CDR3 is CSVPNPWGDEQFF. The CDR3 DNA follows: TGCAGCGTACCGAATCCATGGGGGGATGAGCAGTTCTTC.

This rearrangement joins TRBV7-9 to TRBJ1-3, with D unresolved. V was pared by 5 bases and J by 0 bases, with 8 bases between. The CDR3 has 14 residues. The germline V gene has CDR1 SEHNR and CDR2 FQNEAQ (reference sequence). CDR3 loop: CASSPLSSGNTIYF. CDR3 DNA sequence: TGTGCCAGCAGCCCGCTGAGCTCTGGAAACACCATATATTTT.

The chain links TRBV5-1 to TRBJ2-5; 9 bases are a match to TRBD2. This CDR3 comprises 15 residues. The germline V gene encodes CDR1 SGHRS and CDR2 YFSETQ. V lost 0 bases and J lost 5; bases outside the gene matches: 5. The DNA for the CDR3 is TGCGCCAGCAGCTTGGGCGGGGGGGCCCCGGAGACCCAGTACTTC. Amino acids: CASSLGGGAPETQYF.

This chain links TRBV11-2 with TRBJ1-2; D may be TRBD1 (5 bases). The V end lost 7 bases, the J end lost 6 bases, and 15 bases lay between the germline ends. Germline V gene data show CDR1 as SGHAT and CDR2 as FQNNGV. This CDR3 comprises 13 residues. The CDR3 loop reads CASTRSEGDGYTF. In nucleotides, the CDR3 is TGTGCCAGCACCCGCTCGGAAGGGGATGGCTACACCTTC.

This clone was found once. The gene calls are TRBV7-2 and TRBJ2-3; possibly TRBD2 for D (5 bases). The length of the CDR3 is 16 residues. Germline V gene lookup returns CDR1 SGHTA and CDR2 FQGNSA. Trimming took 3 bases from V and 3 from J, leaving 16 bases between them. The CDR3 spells CASSFRSEFGTDTQYF. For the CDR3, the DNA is TGTGCCAGCAGCTTCCGTAGCGAGTTTGGGACAGATACGCAGTATTTT.

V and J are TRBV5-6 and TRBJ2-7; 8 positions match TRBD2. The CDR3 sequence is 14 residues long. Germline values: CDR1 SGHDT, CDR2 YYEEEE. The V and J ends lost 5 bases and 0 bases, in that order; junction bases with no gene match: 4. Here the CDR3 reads CASRRAGASYEQYF. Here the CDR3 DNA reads TGTGCCAGCAGACGAGCGGGGGCCTCCTACGAGCAGTACTTC.

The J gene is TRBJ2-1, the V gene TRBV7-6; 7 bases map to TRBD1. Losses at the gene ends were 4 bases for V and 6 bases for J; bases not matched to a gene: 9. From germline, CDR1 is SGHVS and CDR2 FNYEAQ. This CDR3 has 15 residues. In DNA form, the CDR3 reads TGTGCCAGCAGCTGGGGTACAGGGGCCCGCAATGAGCAGTTCTTC. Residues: CASSWGTGARNEQFF.

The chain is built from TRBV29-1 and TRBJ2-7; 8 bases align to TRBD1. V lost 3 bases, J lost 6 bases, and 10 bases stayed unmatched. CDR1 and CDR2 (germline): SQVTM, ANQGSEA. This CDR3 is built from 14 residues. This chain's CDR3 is CSVDITGGRGEQYF. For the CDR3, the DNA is TGCAGCGTTGATATAACAGGGGGACGGGGCGAGCAGTACTTC.

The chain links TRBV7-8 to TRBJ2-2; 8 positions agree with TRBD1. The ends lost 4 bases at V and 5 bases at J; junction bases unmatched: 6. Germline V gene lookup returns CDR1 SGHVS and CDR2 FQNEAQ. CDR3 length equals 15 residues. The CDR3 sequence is CASSSRGRGTGELFF. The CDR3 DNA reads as TGTGCCAGCAGCTCCAGGGGGCGTGGGACCGGGGAGCTGTTTTTT.